Listed below are T cell receptor beta chains from one sample, sequenced in a study of vaccination and CD4 T cells after COVID-19. TCRdb fed the PCR reads into MiXCR, producing one record per CDR3 protein. The profile shows 9,500 to 15,000 distinct CDR3 sequences, roughly 69% of them singletons. Their target antigens are unknown. The sequencing here drew on CD4+ T cells from blood, cultured in vitro, taken before SARS-CoV-2 vaccination. The receptors shown here come from a human donor who had recovered from COVID-19. CDR3s leave out the opening cysteine and the closing phenylalanine or tryptophan. The order of the fields is V gene, J gene, clone size, CDR3 protein. Not every row has a clone size; where given, it reads once, few, many or a size class.

>TRBV28|TRBJ2-2|-
ASRQSTGNTGELF
>TRBV15|TRBJ2-2|-
ATSAPGLGVTGELF
>TRBV27|TRBJ1-6|-
ASSFGTGGRYNSPLH
>TRBV6-1|TRBJ2-1|once
ASSPKRDPYNEQF
>TRBV20-1|TRBJ1-1|-
SARKTGVRTEAF
>TRBV15|TRBJ1-5|few
ATSRTRQVWDQPQH
>TRBV20-1|TRBJ2-1|few
SARWTSGKGQF
>TRBV20-1|TRBJ2-3|-
SARTPSGSSTDTQY
>TRBV4-1|TRBJ1-2|-
ASSQEGQGNYGYT
>TRBV20-1|TRBJ2-2|-
SARDNLNTGELF
>TRBV28|TRBJ1-5|-
ASSQTRGLGNQPQH
>TRBV10-3|TRBJ1-1|-
AIRAGNTEAF
>TRBV28|TRBJ1-1|-
ASSLRTGNTEAF
>TRBV20-1|TRBJ1-1|-
SASNNEAF
>TRBV20-1|TRBJ2-7|few
SALRRGTYEQY
>TRBV19|TRBJ2-2|-
ASSAQGNTGELF
>TRBV7-6|TRBJ2-5|-
ASSLASTGDQY
>TRBV12-3/TRBV12-4|TRBJ2-5|-
ASTNGQGAGETQY
>TRBV7-2|-|once
ASSRGIFETQY
>TRBV20-1|TRBJ1-2|-
SAREARTNYGYT
>TRBV11-3|TRBJ1-1|-
ASSQQGETTEAF
>TRBV28|TRBJ2-7|-
ASRSPPGQGNEQY
>TRBV19|TRBJ1-5|few
ASSIEGNSRQPQH